The 30 T cell receptor beta chains below were found in one sample sequenced in a study of shared clonotypes between healthy human individuals. The data were produced by immunoSEQ multiplex PCR, yet TCRdb's version contains in-frame clones alone and is incomplete. The sample has about 2.3 million clones, roughly 90% seen once. Material for sequencing was naive CD4+ T cells from PBMCs. The subset denotes: CD45RA+ positively selected. These receptors all stem from a man between 18 and 29 years old in good health. Some clones in this sample may be carry-over from other donors' samples.

The V and J genes are TRBV10-2 and TRBJ2-7; 15 nucleotides agree with TRBD2. The CDR3 has 16 residues. From germline, CDR1 is WSHSY and CDR2 SAAADI. Trimming removed 6 bases from V and 7 bases from J; junction bases left unmatched: 10. The CDR3 DNA sequence: TGCGCCAGCAGGAAACCGGGACTAGCGGGAGGCGGGGAGCAGTACTTC. Translated, it gives CASRKPGLAGGGEQYF.

CDR3 nucleotide sequence: TGTGCCAGCCAGATACACCGGGACACCGAAGAGACCCAGTACTTC. Amino acids: CASQIHRDTEETQYF. The V call is TRBV6-5, the J call TRBJ2-5, with D perhaps TRBD1 (6 bases). Germline V lookup: CDR1 MNHEY, CDR2 SVGAGI. This CDR3 contains 15 residues. The germline V and J ends were trimmed by 8 bases and 3 bases, with 19 bases remaining between them.

J is TRBJ2-7 and V is TRBV21-1; the table gives TRBD2 as D, unverified against the DNA. TRBV21-1 is a pseudogene segment. This CDR3 comprises 12 residues. The CDR3 nucleotides read TGTGCCAGCAGCCCCGTGTTGTACGAGCAGTACTTC. The encoded protein is CASSPVLYEQYF.

This clone was detected only once. The chain joins TRBV10-3 to TRBJ2-5; no definite D call. Looked up from germline, CDR1 is ENHRY and CDR2 is SYGVKD. This CDR3 is built from 12 residues. CDR3 coding DNA: TGTGCTTCCGCTGCGCGCGAAGAGACCCAGTACTTC. As protein: CASAAREETQYF.

The V gene is TRBV10-1, the J gene TRBJ2-7; D possibly matches TRBD1 or TRBD2 (5 bases each). Germline loops: CDR1 WNHNN, CDR2 SYGVQD (reference sequence). This CDR3 has 14 residues. V lost 5 bases, J lost 3 bases, and 14 bases lay in between. The CDR3 nucleotides are TGCGCCAGCAGTTATGGGACGGCGTGCTACGAGCAGTACTTC. This translates into CASSYGTACYEQYF.

This clone was counted a single time. The rearrangement links TRBV28 to TRBJ2-1; D is uncertain. This CDR3 has 15 amino acids. V was cut by 5 bases and J by 0 bases, with 11 bases left in between. CDR1 is MDHEN, CDR2 SYDVKM, per germline. The CDR3 reads CASSPIPSSYNEQFF. In nucleotides, the CDR3 is TGTGCCAGCAGTCCGATTCCGAGCTCCTACAATGAGCAGTTCTTC.

Comments on this clone: This CDR3 is also generated by other DNA sequences in the sample. This chain joins TRBV28 and TRBJ2-3; D possibly corresponds to TRBD1 (5 bases). V shed 4 bases and J shed 0 bases, with 8 bases lying between them. Germline assignment: CDR1 MDHEN and CDR2 SYDVKM. The CDR3 runs 14 residues. The CDR3 sequence is CASSWAGSTDTQYF. CDR3 nucleotide sequence: TGTGCCAGCAGTTGGGCAGGGAGCACAGATACGCAGTATTTT.

This clone was observed a single time. V gene TRBV30 combines with J gene TRBJ2-3; D possibly matches TRBD1 or TRBD2 (5 bases each). Germline V gene lookup returns CDR1 GTSNPN and CDR2 SVGIG (reference sequence). V lost 5 bases to trimming and J lost 2 bases, with 14 bases between them. The CDR3 loop spans 14 amino acids. This CDR3 reads CAWRRGQLTDTQYF. For the CDR3, the DNA is TGTGCCTGGCGCCGGGGCCAGCTCACAGATACGCAGTATTTT.

This clone has more than one count but fewer than ten. The chain has TRBV4-1 and TRBJ1-1; D is perhaps TRBD1 (5 bases). Trimming shortened V by 2 bases and J by 1 base, and 14 bases separated the two germline ends. Germline loops: CDR1 MGHRA, CDR2 YSYEKL. The CDR3 has 16 amino acids. The CDR3: CASSQPTRTPNTEAFF. CDR3 bases: TGCGCCAGCAGCCAACCCACTCGGACACCGAACACTGAAGCTTTCTTT.

This rearrangement joins TRBV10-3 to TRBJ2-7, with D maybe TRBD2 (6 bases). The germline V and J ends were trimmed by 3 bases and 2 bases, with 11 bases remaining between them. This CDR3 contains 14 residues. Germline lookup yields CDR1 ENHRY and CDR2 SYGVKD. CDR3 coding DNA: TGTGCCATCAGTGACGGGCGGGAAACCTACGAGCAGTACTTC. Residues: CAISDGRETYEQYF.

For this clone: The same CDR3 arises from other DNA sequences in this sample as well. The chain combines TRBV6-5 with TRBJ2-6; D perhaps matches TRBD2 (6 bases). Trimming cost V 2 bases and J 2 bases, with 7 bases left between them. Germline V CDR1 and CDR2: MNHEY, SVGAGI. The CDR3 runs 15 residues. CDR3 DNA: TGTGCCAGCAGTTACGGGGGGACTGGGGCCAACGTCCTGACTTTC. Translating it yields CASSYGGTGANVLTF.

This clone appeared a single time. Distinct nucleotide sequences in the sample also encode this CDR3. The J gene is TRBJ1-2, the V gene TRBV5-1; D not certain. The CDR3 contains 14 residues. V was trimmed by 1 base and J by 2 bases, leaving 9 bases between them. Germline lookup yields CDR1 SGHRS and CDR2 YFSETQ. The CDR3 nucleotides are TGCGCCAGCAGCTTGATCTCGGGGAACTATGGCTACACCTTC. Its translation: CASSLISGNYGYTF.

The genes are TRBV5-1 and TRBJ2-5; D is unclear. Trimming took 3 bases from V and 9 from J, leaving 15 bases between them. The CDR3 consists of 13 residues. Germline CDR1 and CDR2: SGHRS and YFSETQ. In nucleotides, the CDR3 is TGCGCCAGCAGCTACGGGTATTTTGAGGCCCAGTACTTC. Translating it yields CASSYGYFEAQYF.

The chain joins TRBV11-1 to TRBJ1-2; the match to TRBD1 covers 9 bases. J was trimmed by 6 bases and V by 4 bases; bases with no gene match: 9. The CDR3 covers 15 residues. Germline V CDR1 and CDR2: SGHAT, FQDESV (reference sequence). The CDR3 sequence is CASSSSGRTGDGYTF. The DNA of the CDR3 is TGTGCCAGCAGCTCATCGGGGAGGACAGGGGATGGCTACACCTTC.

The chain couples TRBV2 to TRBJ2-1; TRBD2 matches 10 bases. Germline CDR1 reads SNHLY; CDR2 reads FYNNEI. V was clipped by 6 bases and J by 5 bases; unmatched bases: 7. The CDR3 runs 15 residues. The CDR3 loop is CASRPSAGGDNEQFF. As DNA, the CDR3 is TGTGCCAGCAGACCGTCAGCGGGAGGGGACAATGAGCAGTTCTTC.

This clone was detected only once. Other DNA sequences of this sample code for an identical CDR3. The chain employs TRBV5-1 and TRBJ2-2; TRBD2 might be the D (6 bases). The CDR3 is made up of 14 amino acids. V lost 3 bases and J lost 2, with 8 bases in between. Germline lookup yields CDR1 SGHRS and CDR2 YFSETQ. The CDR3 sequence is CASSSGTNTGELFF. The CDR3 nucleotides are TGCGCCAGCAGCTCCGGGACTAACACCGGGGAGCTGTTTTTT.

The rearrangement uses TRBV27 and TRBJ2-2; D may correspond to TRBD1 or TRBD2 (6 bases each). Trimming took 4 bases from V and 3 from J, leaving 15 bases between them. Germline CDR1 and CDR2: MNHEY and SMNVEV (reference sequence). This CDR3 comprises 16 residues. CDR3 bases: TGTGCCAGCAGTTCCGGAGGGGGAATTTACACCGGGGAGCTGTTTTTT. It specifies CASSSGGGIYTGELFF.

The genes are TRBV4-1 and TRBJ2-7; TRBD2 is a possible D gene (6 bases). This CDR3 is 14 amino acids long. Trimming stripped 4 bases from V and 2 bases from J, with 12 bases between. Germline values: CDR1 MGHRA, CDR2 YSYEKL. CDR3 nucleotide sequence: TGCGCCAGCAGCCTTACTAGCAGCCCCTACGAGCAGTACTTC. It translates to CASSLTSSPYEQYF.

The J gene is TRBJ1-5, the V gene TRBV28; the match to TRBD1 covers 9 bases. The CDR3 has 14 residues. V dropped 10 bases and J dropped 4; count of bases not matched to a gene: 8. CDR1 MDHEN and CDR2 SYDVKM come from the germline V gene. CDR3 sequence (DNA): TGTGCCACCCCCGGGACAGGGTCGAATCAGCCCCAGCATTTT. It codes for CATPGTGSNQPQHF. The full variable domain, rest sourced from reference TRBV28 and TRBJ1-5, is DVKVTQSSRYLVKRTGEKVFLECVQDMDHENMFWYRQDPGLGLRLIYFSYDVKMKEKGDIPEGYSVSREKKERFSLILESASTNQTSMYLCATPGTGSNQPQHFGDGTRLSIL.

This chain links TRBV30 with TRBJ2-5, with no clear D. The CDR3 runs 12 residues. The V gene's germline CDR1 is GTSNPN and CDR2 SVGIG (reference sequence). Trimming removed 0 bases at V and 5 bases at J, with 7 bases between. The CDR3 coding sequence is TGTGCCTGGAGTGTAAGTAGGGAGACCCAGTACTTC. This gives the protein CAWSVSRETQYF.

The chain recombines TRBV10-1 with TRBJ2-7, with 9 positions matching TRBD2. The ends lost 8 bases at V and 4 bases at J; junction bases unmatched: 9. This CDR3 has 14 residues. Per the germline V gene, CDR1 is WNHNN and CDR2 is SYGVQD (reference sequence). The CDR3 region is CASLPGLAPYEQYF. The DNA for the CDR3 is TGCGCCAGCTTACCGGGACTAGCTCCTTACGAGCAGTACTTC.

V usage is TRBV5-1 and J usage is TRBJ2-3; perhaps TRBD2 as D (5 bases). Germline CDR1 SGHRS, CDR2 YFSETQ. The CDR3 totals 15 residues. V was trimmed by 2 bases and J by 5 bases, leaving 15 bases between them. The CDR3 region has the DNA TGCGCCAGCAGCTTTTTAGGTGGGAGCTTAGATACGCAGTATTTT. It is translated as CASSFLGGSLDTQYF.

The rearrangement links TRBV5-5 to TRBJ1-1; the D is unclear. The germline gives CDR1 SGHKS, CDR2 YYEKEE (reference sequence). Between the trimmed V and J ends, which lost 4 bases and 0 bases, there was a span of 10 bases. CDR3 length: 14 residues. CDR3 loop: CASSPTGVNTEAFF. The CDR3 DNA reads TGTGCCAGCAGCCCCACCGGGGTGAACACTGAAGCTTTCTTT.

The chain uses TRBV28 and TRBJ1-1; D not resolved. Trimming removed 8 bases at V and 0 bases at J, with 16 bases between. The V gene's germline CDR1 is MDHEN and CDR2 SYDVKM. The CDR3 extends over 15 amino acids. In DNA, the CDR3 is TGTGCCAGCTATTCTGGACCCTACGTGAACACTGAAGCTTTCTTT. Translation: CASYSGPYVNTEAFF.

The CDR3 nucleotides read TGCAGCGTTGTGGCGGGAGGCTCCGAGCAGTACTTC. Translation gives CSVVAGGSEQYF. The J gene is TRBJ2-7, the V gene TRBV29-1; TRBD2 matches at 8 bases. The germline V gene encodes CDR1 SQVTM and CDR2 ANQGSEA. Unmatched junction bases numbered 5, after V lost 4 bases and J lost 6 bases. The CDR3 is made up of 12 amino acids.

Worth noting for this clone: Other DNA variants within this sample encode the same CDR3. The chain uses TRBV5-1 and TRBJ1-5; TRBD1 might be the D (6 bases). Between the trimmed V and J ends, which lost 5 bases and 0 bases, there was a span of 9 bases. The CDR3 has 14 residues. CDR1 is SGHRS and CDR2 is YFSETQ in the germline V gene. The CDR3 bases are TGCGCCAGCAGTCCGGACAGTAGCAATCAGCCCCAGCATTTT. Translated, it gives CASSPDSSNQPQHF.

This sequence joins TRBV5-1 and TRBJ2-5; 8 bases agree with TRBD1. V dropped 0 bases and J dropped 3; count of bases not matched to a gene: 7. The CDR3 runs to 16 residues. Germline lookup yields CDR1 SGHRS and CDR2 YFSETQ. DNA for the CDR3: TGCGCCAGCAGCTTGGGACAGGGGATTTTAAAAGAGACCCAGTACTTC. Encoded protein: CASSLGQGILKETQYF.

The chain couples TRBV7-2 to TRBJ1-2; D unresolved. The germline V gene has CDR1 SGHTA and CDR2 FQGNSA. Trimming cost V 1 base and J 3 bases, with 12 bases left between them. The CDR3 runs to 15 residues. In nucleotides, the CDR3 is TGTGCCAGCAGCTTAGGTCGCGAAAGGCACTATGGCTACACCTTC. Its translation: CASSLGRERHYGYTF.

This CDR3 reads CASSVRPVGQETQYF. The CDR3 DNA sequence: TGTGCCAGCAGCGTGCGCCCAGTGGGGCAAGAGACCCAGTACTTC. The chain combines TRBV9 with TRBJ2-5; D remains ambiguous. CDR1 is SGDLS and CDR2 is YYNGEE in the germline V gene. The CDR3 totals 15 residues. The V end was cut by 2 bases, the J end by 2 bases, with 13 bases between.

The chain recombines TRBV7-6 with TRBJ2-2, with D possibly matching TRBD2 (7 bases). Deletions cut 1 base from V and 3 bases from J, with 18 bases between. Germline lookup yields CDR1 SGHVS and CDR2 FNYEAQ. The CDR3 runs to 18 residues. The CDR3 DNA reads TGTGCCAGCAGCTTAGTCAGTCGGGGGGCAAGGTACACCGGGGAGCTGTTTTTT. Encoded protein: CASSLVSRGARYTGELFF. The complete variable domain, with remaining parts taken from reference TRBV7-6 and TRBJ2-2, reads GAGVSQSPRYKVTKRGQDVALRCDPISGHVSLYWYRQALGQGPEFLTYFNYEAQQDKSGLPNDRFSAERPEGSISTLTIQRTEQRDSAMYRCASSLVSRGARYTGELFFGEGSRLTVL.